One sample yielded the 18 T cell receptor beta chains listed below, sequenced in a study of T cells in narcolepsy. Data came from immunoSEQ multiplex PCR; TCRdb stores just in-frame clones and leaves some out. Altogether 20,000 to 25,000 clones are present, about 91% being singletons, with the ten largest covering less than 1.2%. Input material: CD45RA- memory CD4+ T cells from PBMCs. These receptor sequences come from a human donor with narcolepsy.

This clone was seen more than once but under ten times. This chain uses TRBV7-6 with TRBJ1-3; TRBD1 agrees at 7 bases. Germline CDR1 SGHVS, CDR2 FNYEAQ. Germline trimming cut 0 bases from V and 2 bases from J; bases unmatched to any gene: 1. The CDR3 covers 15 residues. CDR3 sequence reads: CASSLAGGAGNTIYF. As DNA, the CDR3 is TGTGCCAGCAGCTTAGCAGGGGGCGCTGGAAACACCATATATTTT.

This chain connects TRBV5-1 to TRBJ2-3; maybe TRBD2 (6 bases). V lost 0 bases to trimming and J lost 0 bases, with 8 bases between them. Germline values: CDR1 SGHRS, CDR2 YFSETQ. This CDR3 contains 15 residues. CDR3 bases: TGCGCCAGCAGCTTGGCCGGGACTAGCACAGATACGCAGTATTTT. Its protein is CASSLAGTSTDTQYF.

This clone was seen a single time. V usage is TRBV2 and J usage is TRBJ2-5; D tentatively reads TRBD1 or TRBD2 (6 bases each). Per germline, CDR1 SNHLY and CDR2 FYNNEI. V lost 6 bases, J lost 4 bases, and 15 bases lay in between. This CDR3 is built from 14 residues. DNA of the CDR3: TGTGCCAGCAGCCCGTGGGGGGCAGGAGAGACCCAGTACTTC. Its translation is CASSPWGAGETQYF.

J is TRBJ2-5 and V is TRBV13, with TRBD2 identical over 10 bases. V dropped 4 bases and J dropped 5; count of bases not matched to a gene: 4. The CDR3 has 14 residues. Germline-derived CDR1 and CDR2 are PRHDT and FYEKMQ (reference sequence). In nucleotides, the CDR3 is TGTGCCAGCAGCTACTCTAGCGGGAGTGAGACCCAGTACTTC. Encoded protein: CASSYSSGSETQYF.

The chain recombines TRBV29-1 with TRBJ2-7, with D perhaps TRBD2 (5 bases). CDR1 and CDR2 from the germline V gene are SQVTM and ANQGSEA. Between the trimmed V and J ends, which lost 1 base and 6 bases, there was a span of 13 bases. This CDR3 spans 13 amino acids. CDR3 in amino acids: CSVEVGRGGEQYF. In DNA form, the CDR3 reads TGCAGCGTTGAAGTTGGCAGAGGAGGCGAGCAGTACTTC.

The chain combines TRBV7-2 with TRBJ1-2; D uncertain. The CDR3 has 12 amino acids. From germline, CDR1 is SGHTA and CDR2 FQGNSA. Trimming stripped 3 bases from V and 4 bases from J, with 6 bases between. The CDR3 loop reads CASSFPSYGYTF. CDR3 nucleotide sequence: TGTGCCAGCAGCTTTCCCAGCTATGGCTACACCTTC.

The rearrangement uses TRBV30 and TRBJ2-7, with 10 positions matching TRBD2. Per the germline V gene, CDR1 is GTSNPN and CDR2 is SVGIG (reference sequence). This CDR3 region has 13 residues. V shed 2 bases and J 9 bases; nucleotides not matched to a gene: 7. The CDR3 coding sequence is TGTGCCTGGAGTCCTAGCGGGAGTACTGGGCAGTACTTC. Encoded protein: CAWSPSGSTGQYF. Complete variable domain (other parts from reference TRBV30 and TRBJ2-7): SQTIHQWPATLVQPVGSPLSLECTVEGTSNPNLYWYRQAAGRGLQLLFYSVGIGQISSEVPQNLSASRPQDRQFILSSKKLLLSDSGFYLCAWSPSGSTGQYFGPGTRLTVT.

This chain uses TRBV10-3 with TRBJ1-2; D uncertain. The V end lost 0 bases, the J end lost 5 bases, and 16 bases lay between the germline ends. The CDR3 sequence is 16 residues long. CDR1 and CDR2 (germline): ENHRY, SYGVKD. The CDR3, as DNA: TGTGCCATCAGTGAGTCTGGTGCGGCTGGCACTTATGGCTACACCTTC. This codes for CAISESGAAGTYGYTF.

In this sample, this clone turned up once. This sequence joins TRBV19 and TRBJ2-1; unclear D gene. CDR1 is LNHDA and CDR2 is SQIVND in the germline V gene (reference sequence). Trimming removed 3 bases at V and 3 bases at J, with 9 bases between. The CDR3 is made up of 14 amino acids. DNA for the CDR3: TGTGCCAGTAGTATGGACGGTGGCTACAATGAGCAGTTCTTC. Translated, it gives CASSMDGGYNEQFF.

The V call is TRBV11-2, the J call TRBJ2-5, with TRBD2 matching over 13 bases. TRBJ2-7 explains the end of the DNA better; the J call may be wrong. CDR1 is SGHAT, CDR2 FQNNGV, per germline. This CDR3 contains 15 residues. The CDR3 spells CASRQLAGGIGEQYF. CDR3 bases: TGTGCCAGCCGACAACTAGCGGGAGGGATTGGCGAGCAGTACTTC.

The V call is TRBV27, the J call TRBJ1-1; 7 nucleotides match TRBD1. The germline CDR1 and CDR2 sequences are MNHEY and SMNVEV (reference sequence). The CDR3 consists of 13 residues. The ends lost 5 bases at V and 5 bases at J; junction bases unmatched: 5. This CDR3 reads CASSRQGRTEAFF. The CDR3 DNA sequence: TGTGCCAGCAGTCGACAGGGAAGAACTGAAGCTTTCTTT.

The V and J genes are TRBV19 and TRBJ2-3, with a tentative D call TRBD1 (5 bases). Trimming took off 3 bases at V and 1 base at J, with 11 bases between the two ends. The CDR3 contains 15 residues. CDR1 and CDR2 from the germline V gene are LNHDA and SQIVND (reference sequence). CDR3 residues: CASSIGQGRTDTQYF. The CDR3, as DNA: TGTGCCAGTAGTATCGGGCAGGGCCGCACAGATACGCAGTATTTT. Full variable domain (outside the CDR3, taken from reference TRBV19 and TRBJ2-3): DGGITQSPKYLFRKEGQNVTLSCEQNLNHDAMYWYRQDPGQGLRLIYYSQIVNDFQKGDIAEGYSVSREKKESFPLTVTSAQKNPTAFYLCASSIGQGRTDTQYFGPGTRLTVL.

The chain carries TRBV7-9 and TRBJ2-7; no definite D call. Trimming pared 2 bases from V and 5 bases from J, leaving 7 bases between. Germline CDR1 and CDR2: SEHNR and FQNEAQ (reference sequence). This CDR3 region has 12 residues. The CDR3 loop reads CASSLLGDEQYF. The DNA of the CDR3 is TGTGCCAGCAGCTTACTGGGCGACGAGCAGTACTTC.

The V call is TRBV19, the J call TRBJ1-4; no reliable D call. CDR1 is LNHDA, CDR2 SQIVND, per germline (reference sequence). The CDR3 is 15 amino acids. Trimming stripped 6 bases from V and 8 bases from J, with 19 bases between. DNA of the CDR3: TGTGCCAGTAGCGGGCCTCAAATAGGCAGCGAAAAACTGTTTTTT. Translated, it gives CASSGPQIGSEKLFF.

CDR3 sequence reads: CASISDMNTEAFF. Written as DNA, the CDR3 is TGTGCCAGCATTAGCGACATGAACACTGAAGCTTTCTTT. This sequence joins TRBV6-5 and TRBJ1-1; D ambiguous. The V gene lost 7 bases and the J gene lost 0 bases, with 9 bases spanning the gap. Germline-derived CDR1 and CDR2 are MNHEY and SVGAGI. This CDR3 spans 13 amino acids.

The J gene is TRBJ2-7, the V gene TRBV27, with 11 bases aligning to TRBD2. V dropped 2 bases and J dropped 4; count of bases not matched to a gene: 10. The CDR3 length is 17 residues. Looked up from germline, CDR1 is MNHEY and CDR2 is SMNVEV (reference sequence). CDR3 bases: TGTGCCAGCAGTTTAAGGGGGGCTAGCGGGAGGATTTACGAGCAGTACTTC. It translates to CASSLRGASGRIYEQYF.

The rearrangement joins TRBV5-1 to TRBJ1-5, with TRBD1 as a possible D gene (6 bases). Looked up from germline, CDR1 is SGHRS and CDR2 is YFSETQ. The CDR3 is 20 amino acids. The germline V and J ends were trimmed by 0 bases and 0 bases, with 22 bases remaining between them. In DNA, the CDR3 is TGCGCCAGCAGCTTGGCTTATGTACAGGGACCCCCGGGTAGCAATCAGCCCCAGCATTTT. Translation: CASSLAYVQGPPGSNQPQHF.

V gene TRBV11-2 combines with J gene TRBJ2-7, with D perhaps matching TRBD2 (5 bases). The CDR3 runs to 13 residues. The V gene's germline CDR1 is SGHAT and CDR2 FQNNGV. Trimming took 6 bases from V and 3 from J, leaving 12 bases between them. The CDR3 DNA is TGTGCCAGCAGAAGAGGGAGAGACTACGAGCAGTACTTC. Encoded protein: CASRRGRDYEQYF.